The sequence of this T cell receptor beta chain was determined in a study of post-analysis software for immune sequencing data. Study background: There were relapsing-remitting, secondary progressive and progressive-relapsing multiple sclerosis among the disease courses included. The study, taken as a whole, reports: A significant reduction in normalized Chao1 diversity was observed in multiple sclerosis patients versus controls. Samples prepared in the same batch strongly co-clustered by F measure. Compared with controls, patients had more of about 5 TRBV segments, including TRBV5-6, TRBV5-1 and TRBV20-1.

TCR beta cDNA libraries included unique molecular identifiers. TCRdb ran MiXCR on the PCR reads and lists one entry per CDR3 protein. The data hold about 540,000 distinct CDR3 sequences, with approximately 31% observed a single time. The germline gives CDR1 LGHDT, CDR2 YNNKEL (reference sequence). With 2 bases removed from V and 4 bases from J, the gap between germline ends came to 15 bases. This CDR3 contains 15 residues. Ten or more counts support this clonotype. Its matching antigen is unknown. The sequence was obtained from a girl aged 2-17 years with multiple sclerosis. J is TRBJ2-7 and V is TRBV3-1, with D tentatively TRBD2 (6 bases). Sequenced sample: blood. This CDR3 reads CASSQSLGTHYEQYF. Here the CDR3 DNA reads TGTGCCAGCAGCCAATCTCTTGGGACTCATTACGAGCAGTACTTC.